Listed below are T cell receptor beta chains from one sample, sequenced in a study of post-analysis software for immune sequencing data. A single record per CDR3 protein comes from TCRdb applying MiXCR to the PCR reads. Among 700,000 to 900,000 distinct CDR3 sequences, about half were seen once, and the ten largest hold 4% to 5%. The material sequenced was blood. These TCRs come from a girl aged 5-17 years with multiple sclerosis. Each CDR3 is given with its conserved first and last residue. The D gene is left open where the match is weak. Some rows have no size entry. The others give once, few or many, or a class for an expanded clone.

clone_size: few; j_call: TRBJ2-5; v_call: TRBV27; d_call: TRBD1; cdr3_aa: CASSSTRTGWETQYF; cdr3_nt: TGTGCCAGCAGTTCCACCCGGACAGGATGGGAGACCCAGTACTTC
clone_size: .; j_call: TRBJ2-3; v_call: TRBV6-1; d_call: .; cdr3_aa: CASSEGLGSGTDTQYF; cdr3_nt: TGTGCCAGCAGTGAAGGGCTCGGGAGTGGGACAGATACGCAGTATTTT
clone_size: .; j_call: TRBJ2-7; v_call: TRBV4-3; d_call: .; cdr3_aa: CASSPGQDRSYEQYF; cdr3_nt: TGCGCCAGCAGCCCCGGTCAGGACCGATCCTACGAGCAGTACTTC
clone_size: .; j_call: TRBJ2-1; v_call: TRBV10-3; d_call: TRBD2; cdr3_aa: CAISEFGSSGYYIRDEQFF; cdr3_nt: TGTGCCATCAGTGAATTCGGGTCTAGCGGGTACTACATACGCGATGAGCAGTTCTTC
clone_size: few; j_call: TRBJ2-1; v_call: TRBV20-1; d_call: .; cdr3_aa: CSAKGRDDEQFF; cdr3_nt: TGCAGTGCGAAGGGACGAGACGATGAGCAGTTCTTC
clone_size: .; j_call: TRBJ2-2; v_call: TRBV18; d_call: TRBD2; cdr3_aa: CASSPSLGGPVTGELFF; cdr3_nt: TGTGCCAGCTCACCAAGCCTGGGAGGGCCGGTGACCGGGGAGCTGTTTTTT
clone_size: .; j_call: TRBJ2-3; v_call: TRBV29-1; d_call: .; cdr3_aa: CSAVGSTDTRYF; cdr3_nt: TGCAGCGCTGTGGGTAGCACAGATACGCGGTATTTT
clone_size: .; j_call: TRBJ2-1; v_call: TRBV5-1; d_call: .; cdr3_aa: CASSSLPNEQFF; cdr3_nt: TGCGCCAGCAGCTCCCTCCCCAATGAGCAGTTCTTC
clone_size: few; j_call: TRBJ2-1; v_call: TRBV5-1; d_call: TRBD2; cdr3_aa: CASSLAGTVGLAVYNEQFF; cdr3_nt: TGCGCCAGCAGCTTAGCCGGGACAGTAGGACTAGCGGTCTACAATGAGCAGTTCTTC
clone_size: few; j_call: TRBJ1-2; v_call: TRBV6-4; d_call: TRBD1; cdr3_aa: CASSPDREAGYTF; cdr3_nt: TGTGCCAGCAGCCCGGACAGGGAAGCGGGCTACACCTTC
clone_size: .; j_call: TRBJ2-5; v_call: TRBV6-1; d_call: TRBD2; cdr3_aa: CASSEGTSGWQETQYF; cdr3_nt: TGTGCCAGCAGTGAGGGGACTAGCGGGTGGCAAGAGACCCAGTACTTC